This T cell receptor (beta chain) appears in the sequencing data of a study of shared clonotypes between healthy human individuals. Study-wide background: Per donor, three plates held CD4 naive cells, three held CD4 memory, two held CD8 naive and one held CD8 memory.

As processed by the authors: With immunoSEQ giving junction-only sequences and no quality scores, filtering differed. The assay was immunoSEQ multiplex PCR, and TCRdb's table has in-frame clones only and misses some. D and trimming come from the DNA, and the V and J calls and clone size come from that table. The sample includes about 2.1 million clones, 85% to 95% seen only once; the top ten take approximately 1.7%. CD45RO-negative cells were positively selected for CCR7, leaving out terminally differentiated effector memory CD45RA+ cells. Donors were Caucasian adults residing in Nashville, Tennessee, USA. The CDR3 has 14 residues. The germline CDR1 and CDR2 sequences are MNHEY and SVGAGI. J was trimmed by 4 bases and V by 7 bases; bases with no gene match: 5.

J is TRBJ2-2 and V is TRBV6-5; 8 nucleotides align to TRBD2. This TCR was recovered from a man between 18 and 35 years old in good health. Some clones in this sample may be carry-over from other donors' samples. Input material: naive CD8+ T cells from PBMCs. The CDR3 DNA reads TGTGCCAGCACCACGGGACTAGTCACCGGGGAGCTGTTTTTT. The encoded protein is CASTTGLVTGELFF.